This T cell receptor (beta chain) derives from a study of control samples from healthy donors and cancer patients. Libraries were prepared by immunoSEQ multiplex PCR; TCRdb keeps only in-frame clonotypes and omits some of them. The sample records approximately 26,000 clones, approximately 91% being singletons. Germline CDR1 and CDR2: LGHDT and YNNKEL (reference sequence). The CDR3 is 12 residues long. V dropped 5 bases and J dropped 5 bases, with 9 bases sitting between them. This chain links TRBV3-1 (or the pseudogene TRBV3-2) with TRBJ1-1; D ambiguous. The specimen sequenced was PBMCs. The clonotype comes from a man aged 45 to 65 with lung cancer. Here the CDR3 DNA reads TGTGCCAGCAGCAACACTGGGACTGAAGCTTTCTTT. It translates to CASSNTGTEAFF.